A single sample gave rise to the 8 T cell receptor beta chains below, sequenced in a study of early T cells in non-severe SARS-CoV-2 infection. Via MiXCR, TCRdb re-called the 5' RACE reads, giving one row per CDR3 protein. The sample consists of tens of thousands of distinct CDR3 sequences, around 9.1% of them appearing once. Source: whole blood, taken at baseline. The source is an adult who was a healthcare worker with PCR-confirmed SARS-CoV-2 infection or an uninfected control (not recorded which).

There are a few counts of this clonotype. The CDR3 nucleotides read TGTGCCTGGAGTTCTAACAGACGCTATGGCTACACCTTC. This sequence encodes CAWSSNRRYGYTF. The chain carries TRBV30 and TRBJ1-2; no clear D gene. Deletions cut 2 bases from V and 4 bases from J, with 11 bases between. The CDR3 runs to 13 residues. Germline V gene sequence: CDR1 GTSNPN, CDR2 SVGIG (reference sequence). Filled out from reference TRBV30 and TRBJ1-2, the complete variable domain reads SQTIHQWPATLVQPVGSPLSLECTVEGTSNPNLYWYRQAAGRGLQLLFYSVGIGQISSEVPQNLSASRPQDRQFILSSKKLLLSDSGFYLCAWSSNRRYGYTFGSGTRLTVV.

This clonotype has just a few counts. The CDR3 DNA follows: TGTGCCAGCAGCTTTGGGGGGTCCGGCGTCCTGACTTTC. Encoded protein: CASSFGGSGVLTF. The chain couples TRBV7-3 to TRBJ2-6; the D gene is possibly TRBD2 (6 bases). Germline values: CDR1 SGHTA, CDR2 FQGTGA. The germline V and J ends were trimmed by 3 bases and 12 bases, with 12 bases remaining between them. CDR3 size: 13 residues. Filled out from reference TRBV7-3 and TRBJ2-6, the complete variable domain reads GAGVSQTPSNKVTEKGKYVELRCDPISGHTALYWYRQSLGQGPEFLIYFQGTGAADDSGLPNDRFFAVRPEGSVSTLKIQRTERGDSAVYLCASSFGGSGVLTFGAGSRLTVL.

J is TRBJ2-7 and V is TRBV12-3 or TRBV12-4, with D possibly TRBD2 on 6 matching bases. V was shortened by 7 bases and J by 6 bases, with 19 bases between the two germline ends. CDR3 length: 14 amino acids. CDR3 sequence reads: CASTLNPTRFEQYF. In nucleotides, the CDR3 is TGTGCCAGCACCTTAAACCCGACTAGATTCGAGCAGTACTTC.

This clonotype showed up just a few times. The chain carries TRBV10-3 and TRBJ2-1; D is tentatively TRBD1 or TRBD2 (5 bases each). Germline V CDR1 and CDR2: ENHRY, SYGVKD. This CDR3 contains 14 residues. Trimming shortened V by 2 bases and J by 0 bases, and 5 bases separated the two germline ends. As DNA, the CDR3 is TGTGCCATCAGTGAGGGGGGCTCCTACAATGAGCAGTTCTTC. Translating it yields CAISEGGSYNEQFF.

This clonotype was counted only a few times. The chain employs TRBV29-1 and TRBJ2-3; either TRBD1 or TRBD2 may fit D (6 bases each). The length of the CDR3 is 14 residues. In germline, CDR1 is SQVTM, CDR2 ANQGSEA. Trimming took off 7 bases at V and 2 bases at J, with 16 bases between the two ends. The CDR3 loop reads CSARWGAATDTQYF. The CDR3 nucleotides are TGCAGCGCTCGATGGGGGGCAGCCACAGATACGCAGTATTTT.

The chain has TRBV24-1 and TRBJ2-2; weak D call: TRBD1 (6 bases). Trimming shortened V by 7 bases and J by 0 bases, and 11 bases separated the two germline ends. The CDR3 is made up of 15 amino acids. The germline CDR1 and CDR2 sequences are KGHDR and SFDVKD. The CDR3 region has the DNA TGTGCCACCAGACCCCGGACAGCGAACACCGGGGAGCTGTTTTTT. This codes for CATRPRTANTGELFF.

The sample holds many counts of this clonotype. The chain uses TRBV29-1 and TRBJ2-2; the D is unclear. This CDR3 has 13 amino acids. V gave up 4 bases and J gave up 0 bases, with 6 bases separating them. In germline, CDR1 is SQVTM, CDR2 ANQGSEA. The CDR3 region has the DNA TGCAGCGTTGGACTCGCGAACACCGGGGAGCTGTTTTTT. As protein: CSVGLANTGELFF.

Concerning this clonotype itself: A read error is likely, as this CDR3 ends without the conserved phenylalanine or tryptophan. The V call is TRBV5-1, the J call TRBJ2-5; no firm D call. The CDR3 totals 13 residues. The V end was cut by 5 bases, the J end by 1 base, with 9 bases between. Germline assignment: CDR1 SGHRS and CDR2 YFSETQ. The CDR3 bases are TGCGCCAGCAGGGCGAATCCCCAAGAGACCCAGTACTCC. It yields the protein CASRANPQETQYS.